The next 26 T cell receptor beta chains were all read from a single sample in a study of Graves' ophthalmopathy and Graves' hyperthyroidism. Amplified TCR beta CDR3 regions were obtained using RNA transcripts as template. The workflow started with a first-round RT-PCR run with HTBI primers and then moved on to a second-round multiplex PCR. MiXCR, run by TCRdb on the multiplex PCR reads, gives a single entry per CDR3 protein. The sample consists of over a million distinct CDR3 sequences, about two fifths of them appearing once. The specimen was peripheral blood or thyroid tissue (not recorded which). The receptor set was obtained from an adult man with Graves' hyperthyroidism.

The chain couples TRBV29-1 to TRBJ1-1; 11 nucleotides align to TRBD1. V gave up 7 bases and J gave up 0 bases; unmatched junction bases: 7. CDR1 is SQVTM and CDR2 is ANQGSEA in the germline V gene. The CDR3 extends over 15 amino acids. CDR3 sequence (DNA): TGCAGCGCGGGTGGACAGGGGGCGATGAACACTGAAGCTTTCTTT. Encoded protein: CSAGGQGAMNTEAFF.

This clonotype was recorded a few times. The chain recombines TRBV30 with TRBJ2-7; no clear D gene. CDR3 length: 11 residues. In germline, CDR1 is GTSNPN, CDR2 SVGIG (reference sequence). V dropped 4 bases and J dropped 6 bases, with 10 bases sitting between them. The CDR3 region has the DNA TGTGCCTGGAATGACTTGGGCGAGCAGTACTTC. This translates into CAWNDLGEQYF.

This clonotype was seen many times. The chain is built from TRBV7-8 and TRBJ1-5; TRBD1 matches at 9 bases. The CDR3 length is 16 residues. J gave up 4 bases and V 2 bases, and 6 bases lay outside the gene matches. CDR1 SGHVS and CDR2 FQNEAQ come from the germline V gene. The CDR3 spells CASSLTRTGANQPQHF. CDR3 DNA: TGTGCCAGCAGCTTAACTCGGACAGGGGCAAATCAGCCCCAGCATTTT.

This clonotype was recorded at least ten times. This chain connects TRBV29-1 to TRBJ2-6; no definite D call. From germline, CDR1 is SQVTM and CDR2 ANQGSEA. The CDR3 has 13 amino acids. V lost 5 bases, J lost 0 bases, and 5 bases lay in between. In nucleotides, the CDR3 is TGCAGCGTTAGTAGCTCTGGGGCCAACGTCCTGACTTTC. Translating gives CSVSSSGANVLTF.

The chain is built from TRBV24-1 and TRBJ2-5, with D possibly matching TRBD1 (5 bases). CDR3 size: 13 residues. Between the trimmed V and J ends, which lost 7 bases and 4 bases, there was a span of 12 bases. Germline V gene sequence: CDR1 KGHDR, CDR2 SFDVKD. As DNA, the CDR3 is TGTGCCACCAGCCCGCAGGGATCAGAGACCCAGTACTTC. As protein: CATSPQGSETQYF.

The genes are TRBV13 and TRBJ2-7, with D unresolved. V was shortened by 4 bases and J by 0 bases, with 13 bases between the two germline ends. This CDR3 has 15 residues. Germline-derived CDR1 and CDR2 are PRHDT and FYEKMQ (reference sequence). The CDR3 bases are TGTGCCAGCAGCTCTGACCTGACACGCTCCTACGAGCAGTACTTC. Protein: CASSSDLTRSYEQYF. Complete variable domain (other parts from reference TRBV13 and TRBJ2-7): AAGVIQSPRHLIKEKRETATLKCYPIPRHDTVYWYQQGPGQDPQFLISFYEKMQSDKGSIPDRFSAQQFSDYHSELNMSSLELGDSALYFCASSSDLTRSYEQYFGPGTRLTVT.

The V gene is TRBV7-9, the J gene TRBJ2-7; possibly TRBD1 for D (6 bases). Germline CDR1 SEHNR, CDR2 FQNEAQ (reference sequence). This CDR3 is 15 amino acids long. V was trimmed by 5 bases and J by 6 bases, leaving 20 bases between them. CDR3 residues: CASSPRVGAMAEQYF. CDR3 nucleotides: TGTGCCAGCAGCCCCCGAGTGGGGGCAATGGCCGAGCAGTACTTC. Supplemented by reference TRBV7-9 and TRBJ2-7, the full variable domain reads DTGVSQNPRHKITKRGQNVTFRCDPISEHNRLYWYRQTLGQGPEFLTYFQNEAQLEKSRLLSDRFSAERPKGSFSTLEIQRTEQGDSAMYLCASSPRVGAMAEQYFGPGTRLTVT.

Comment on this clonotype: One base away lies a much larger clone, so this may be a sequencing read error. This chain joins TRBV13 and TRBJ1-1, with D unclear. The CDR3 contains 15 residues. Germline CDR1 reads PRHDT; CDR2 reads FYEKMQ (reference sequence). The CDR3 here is CASSQKGLVNTESFF. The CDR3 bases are TGTGCCAGCAGCCAAAAAGGATTAGTGAACACTGAATCTTTCTTT.

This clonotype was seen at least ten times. CDR3 residues: CASSLRANSPLHF. CDR3 coding DNA: TGTGCCAGCAGCTTAAGGGCCAATTCACCCCTCCACTTT. This chain joins TRBV7-2 and TRBJ1-6; no clear D gene. Germline loops: CDR1 SGHTA, CDR2 FQGNSA. The CDR3 totals 13 residues. Trimming took 2 bases from V and 7 from J, leaving 6 bases between them.

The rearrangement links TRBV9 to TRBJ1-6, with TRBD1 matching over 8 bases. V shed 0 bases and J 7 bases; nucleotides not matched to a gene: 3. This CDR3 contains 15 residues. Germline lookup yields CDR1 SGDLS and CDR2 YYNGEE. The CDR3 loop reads CASSVVGDRNSPLHF. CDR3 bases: TGTGCCAGCAGCGTAGTGGGGGACAGGAATTCACCCCTCCACTTT.

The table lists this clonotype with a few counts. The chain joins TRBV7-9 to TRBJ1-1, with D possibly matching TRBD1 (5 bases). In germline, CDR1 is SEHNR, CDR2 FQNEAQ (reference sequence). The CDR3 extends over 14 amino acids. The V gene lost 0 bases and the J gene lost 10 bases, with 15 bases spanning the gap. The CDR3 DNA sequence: TGTGCCAGCAGCTTAGCGAAAAATAGGGGACCAGCTTTCTTT. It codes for CASSLAKNRGPAFF.

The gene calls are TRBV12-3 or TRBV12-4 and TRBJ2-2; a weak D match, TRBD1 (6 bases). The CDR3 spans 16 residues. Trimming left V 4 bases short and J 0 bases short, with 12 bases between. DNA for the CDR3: TGTGCCAGCAGTTACTCAAGACAGGCGAACACCGGGGAGCTGTTTTTT. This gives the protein CASSYSRQANTGELFF.

CDR3 sequence reads: CASSYWDTRLSLHF. The CDR3 nucleotides are TGTGCCAGCAGTTACTGGGACACCCGTTTATCCCTCCACTTT. The chain has TRBV6-5 and TRBJ1-6, with D tentatively TRBD1 (6 bases). Germline CDR1 reads MNHEY; CDR2 reads SVGAGI. This CDR3 has 14 amino acids. V lost 1 base and J 14 bases, leaving 15 bases between the germline ends.

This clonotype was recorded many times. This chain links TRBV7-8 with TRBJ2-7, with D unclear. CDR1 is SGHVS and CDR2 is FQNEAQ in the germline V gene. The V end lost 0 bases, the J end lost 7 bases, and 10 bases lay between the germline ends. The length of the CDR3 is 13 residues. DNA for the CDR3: TGTGCCAGCAGCTTAGCGCGGTCGACGGAGCAGTACTTC. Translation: CASSLARSTEQYF.

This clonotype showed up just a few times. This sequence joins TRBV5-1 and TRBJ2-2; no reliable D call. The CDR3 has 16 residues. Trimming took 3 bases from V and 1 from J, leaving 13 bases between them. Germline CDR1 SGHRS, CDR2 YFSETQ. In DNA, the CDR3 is TGCGCCAGCAGCTCCCACCCTTGGGGGAACACCGGGGAGCTGTTTTTT. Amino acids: CASSSHPWGNTGELFF.

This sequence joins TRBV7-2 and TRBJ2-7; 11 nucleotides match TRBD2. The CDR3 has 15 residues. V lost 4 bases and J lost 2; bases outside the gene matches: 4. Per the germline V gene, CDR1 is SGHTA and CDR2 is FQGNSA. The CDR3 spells CASSSSSGRPYEQYF. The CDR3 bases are TGTGCCAGCAGCTCGTCTAGCGGGAGGCCCTACGAGCAGTACTTC. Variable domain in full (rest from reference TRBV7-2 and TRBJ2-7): GAGVSQSPSNKVTEKGKDVELRCDPISGHTALYWYRQSLGQGLEFLIYFQGNSAPDKSGLPSDRFSAERTGGSVSTLTIQRTQQEDSAVYLCASSSSSGRPYEQYFGPGTRLTVT.

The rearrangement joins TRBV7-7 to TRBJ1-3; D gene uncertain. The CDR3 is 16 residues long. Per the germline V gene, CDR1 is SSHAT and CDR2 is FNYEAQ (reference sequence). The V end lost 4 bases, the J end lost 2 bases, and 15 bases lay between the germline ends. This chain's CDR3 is CASSSTAGVPGNTIYF. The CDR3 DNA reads TGTGCCAGCAGCTCAACAGCCGGGGTCCCTGGAAACACCATATATTTT.

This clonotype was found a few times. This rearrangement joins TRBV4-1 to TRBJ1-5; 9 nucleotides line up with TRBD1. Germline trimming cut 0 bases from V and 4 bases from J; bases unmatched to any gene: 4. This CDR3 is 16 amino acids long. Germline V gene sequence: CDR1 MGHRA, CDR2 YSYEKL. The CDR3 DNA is TGCGCCAGCAGCCAAGAAGTGACAGGGGGAAATCAGCCCCAGCATTTT. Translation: CASSQEVTGGNQPQHF.

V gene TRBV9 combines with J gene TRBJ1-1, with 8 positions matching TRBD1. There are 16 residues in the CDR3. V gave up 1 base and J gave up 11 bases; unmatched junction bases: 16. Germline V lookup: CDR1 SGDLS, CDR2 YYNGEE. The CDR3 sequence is CASSVQGANTGGTAFF. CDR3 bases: TGTGCCAGCAGCGTACAGGGGGCAAACACCGGGGGGACGGCTTTCTTT.

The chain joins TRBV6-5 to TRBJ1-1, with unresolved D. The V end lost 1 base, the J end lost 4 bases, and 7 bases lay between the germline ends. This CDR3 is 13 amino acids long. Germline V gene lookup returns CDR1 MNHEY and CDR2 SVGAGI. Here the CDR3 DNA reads TGTGCCAGCAGTTACTGGGGAGGCACTGAAGCTTTCTTT. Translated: CASSYWGGTEAFF.

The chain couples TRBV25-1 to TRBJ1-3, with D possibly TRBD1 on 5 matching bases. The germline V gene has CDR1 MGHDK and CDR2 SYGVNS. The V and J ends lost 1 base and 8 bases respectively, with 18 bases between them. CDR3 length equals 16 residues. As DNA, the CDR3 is TGTGCCAGCAGTGAATTCCCGGGGCGGGACCGTTACACCATATATTTT. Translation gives CASSEFPGRDRYTIYF.

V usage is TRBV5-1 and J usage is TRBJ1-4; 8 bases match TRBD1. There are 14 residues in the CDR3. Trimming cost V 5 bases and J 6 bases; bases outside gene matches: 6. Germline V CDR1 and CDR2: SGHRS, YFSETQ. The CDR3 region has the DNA TGCGCCAGCAGGGAGGGACAGGTGCATGAAAAACTGTTTTTT. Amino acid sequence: CASREGQVHEKLFF.

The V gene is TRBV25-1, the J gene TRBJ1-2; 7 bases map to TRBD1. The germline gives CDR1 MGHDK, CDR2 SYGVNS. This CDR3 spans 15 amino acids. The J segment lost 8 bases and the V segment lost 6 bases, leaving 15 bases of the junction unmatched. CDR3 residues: CASSGERQGEGGYTF. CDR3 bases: TGTGCCAGCAGCGGGGAAAGACAGGGCGAGGGGGGCTACACCTTC.

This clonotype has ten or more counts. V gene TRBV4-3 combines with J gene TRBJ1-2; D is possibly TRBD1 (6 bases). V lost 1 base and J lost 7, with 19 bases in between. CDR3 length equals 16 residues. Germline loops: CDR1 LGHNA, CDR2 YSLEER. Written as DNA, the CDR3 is TGCGCCAGCAGCCAAGTTTTGGACAGTTCAGTTGGTGGCTACACCTTC. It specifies CASSQVLDSSVGGYTF.

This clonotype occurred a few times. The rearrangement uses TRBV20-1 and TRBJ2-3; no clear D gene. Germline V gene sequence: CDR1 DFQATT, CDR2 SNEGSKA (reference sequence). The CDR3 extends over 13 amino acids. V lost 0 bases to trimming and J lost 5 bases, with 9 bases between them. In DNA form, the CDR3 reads TGCAGTGCTAGAGATGTCCAAGGAGATACGCAGTATTTT. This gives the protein CSARDVQGDTQYF.

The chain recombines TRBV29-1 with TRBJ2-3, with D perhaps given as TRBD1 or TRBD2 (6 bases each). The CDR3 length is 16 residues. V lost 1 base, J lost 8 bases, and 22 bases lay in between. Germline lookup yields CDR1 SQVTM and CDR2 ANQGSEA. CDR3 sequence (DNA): TGCAGCGTTGAAGCTACCGTGGGGGGCGCATCAGGTACGCAGTATTTT. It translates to CSVEATVGGASGTQYF.